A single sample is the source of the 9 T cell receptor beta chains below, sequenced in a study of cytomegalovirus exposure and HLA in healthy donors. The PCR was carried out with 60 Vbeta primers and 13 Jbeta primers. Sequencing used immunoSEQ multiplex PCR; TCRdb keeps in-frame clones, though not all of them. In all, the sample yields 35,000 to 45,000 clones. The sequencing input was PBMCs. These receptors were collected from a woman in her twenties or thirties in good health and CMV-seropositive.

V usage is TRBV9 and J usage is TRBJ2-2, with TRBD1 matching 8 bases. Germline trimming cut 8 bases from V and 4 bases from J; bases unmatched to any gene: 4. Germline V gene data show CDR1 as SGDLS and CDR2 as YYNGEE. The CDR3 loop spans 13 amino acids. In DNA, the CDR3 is TGTGCCAGTGGACAGGGTGGCACCGGGGAGCTGTTTTTT. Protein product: CASGQGGTGELFF.

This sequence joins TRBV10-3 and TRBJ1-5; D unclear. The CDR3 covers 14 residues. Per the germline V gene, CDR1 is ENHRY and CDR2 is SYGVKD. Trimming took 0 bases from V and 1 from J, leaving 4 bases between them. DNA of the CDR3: TGTGCCATCAGTGAGTCTATAAGCAATCAGCCCCAGCATTTT. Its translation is CAISESISNQPQHF.

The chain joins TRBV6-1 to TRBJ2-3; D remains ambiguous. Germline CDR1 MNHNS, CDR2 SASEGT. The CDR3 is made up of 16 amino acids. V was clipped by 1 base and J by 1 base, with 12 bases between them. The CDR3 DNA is TGTGCCAGCAGTGAAGGTGGGCAGCTACGCACAGATACGCAGTATTTT. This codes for CASSEGGQLRTDTQYF.

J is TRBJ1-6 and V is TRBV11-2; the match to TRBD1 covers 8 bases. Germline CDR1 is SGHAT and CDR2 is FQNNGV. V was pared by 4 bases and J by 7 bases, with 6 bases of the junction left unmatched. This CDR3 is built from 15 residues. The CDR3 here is CASSWTGTVNSPLHF. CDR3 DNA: TGTGCCAGCAGCTGGACAGGGACCGTCAATTCACCCCTCCACTTT.

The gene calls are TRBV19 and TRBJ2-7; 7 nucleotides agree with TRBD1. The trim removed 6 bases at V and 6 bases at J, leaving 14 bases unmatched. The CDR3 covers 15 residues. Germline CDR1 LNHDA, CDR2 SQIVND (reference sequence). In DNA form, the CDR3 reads TGTGCCAGTAGCCCTGGGGGACAGTGGACCCTCGAGCAGTACTTC. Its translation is CASSPGGQWTLEQYF. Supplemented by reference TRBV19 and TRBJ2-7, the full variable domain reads DGGITQSPKYLFRKEGQNVTLSCEQNLNHDAMYWYRQDPGQGLRLIYYSQIVNDFQKGDIAEGYSVSREKKESFPLTVTSAQKNPTAFYLCASSPGGQWTLEQYFGPGTRLTVT.

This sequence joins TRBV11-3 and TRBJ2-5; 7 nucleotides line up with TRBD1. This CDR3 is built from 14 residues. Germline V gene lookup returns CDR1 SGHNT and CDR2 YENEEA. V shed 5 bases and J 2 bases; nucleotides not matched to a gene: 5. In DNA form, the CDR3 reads TGTGCCAGCAGCCCCAGACAGGGACAAGAGACCCAGTACTTC. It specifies CASSPRQGQETQYF.

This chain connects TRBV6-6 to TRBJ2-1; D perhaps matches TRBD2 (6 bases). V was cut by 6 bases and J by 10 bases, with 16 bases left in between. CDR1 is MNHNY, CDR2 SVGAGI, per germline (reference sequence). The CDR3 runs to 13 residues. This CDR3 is CASSAGGRDEQFF. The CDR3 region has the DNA TGTGCCAGCAGCGCCGGGGGACGGGACGAGCAGTTCTTC.

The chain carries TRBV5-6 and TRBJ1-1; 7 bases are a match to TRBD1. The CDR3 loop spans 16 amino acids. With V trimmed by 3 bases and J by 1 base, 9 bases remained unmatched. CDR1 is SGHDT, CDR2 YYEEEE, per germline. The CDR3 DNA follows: TGTGCCAGCAGCTCCCCCTTTGGGACAGAGAACACTGAAGCTTTCTTT. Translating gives CASSSPFGTENTEAFF. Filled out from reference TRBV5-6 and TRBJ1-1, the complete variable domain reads DAGVTQSPTHLIKTRGQQVTLRCSPKSGHDTVSWYQQALGQGPQFIFQYYEEEERQRGNFPDRFSGHQFPNYSSELNVNALLLGDSALYLCASSSPFGTENTEAFFGQGTRLTVV.

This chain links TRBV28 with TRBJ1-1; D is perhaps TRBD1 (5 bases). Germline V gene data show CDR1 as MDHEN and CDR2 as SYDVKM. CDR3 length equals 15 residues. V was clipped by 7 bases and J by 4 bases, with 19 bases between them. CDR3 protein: CASTVGGTKGTEAFF. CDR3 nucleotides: TGTGCCAGCACCGTGGGAGGGACCAAGGGCACTGAAGCTTTCTTT.